This T cell receptor (beta chain) appears in the sequencing data of a study of T cell responses to AZD1222 COVID-19 vaccine. Whole-study results and caveats: Mostly white British, mostly female donors; authors suggested clonal diversity may be underestimated. Epitopes outside B.1.351 and B.1.1.7 mutated regions reportedly drew nearly half of spike TCRs.

The table came from immunoSEQ multiplex PCR; TCRdb's copy has only in-frame clones and leaves some out. This sample yields about 140,000 clones, of which roughly 93% are seen a single time; about 1.9% belongs to the top ten. In germline, CDR1 is MNHNS, CDR2 SASEGT. Unmatched junction bases numbered 6, after V lost 3 bases and J lost 2 bases. The CDR3 contains 15 residues. Note on this clone: As yet, its antigen is unknown.

This clonotype was sampled from an adult who received the AZD1222 COVID-19 vaccine. The J gene is TRBJ2-7, the V gene TRBV6-1; 8 bases agree with TRBD1. The specimen was peripheral blood, collected 28 days after the second AZD1222 dose. CDR3 coding DNA: TGTGCCAGCAGTGAGGGGGACAGGCCCACCTACGAGCAGTACTTC. As protein: CASSEGDRPTYEQYF.